This paragraph reports one T cell receptor beta chain. These data belong to a study of blood T cell repertoires in COVID-19. With V trimmed by 5 bases and J by 0 bases, 10 bases remained unmatched. The CDR3 totals 17 residues. Germline CDR1 SGHAT, CDR2 FQNNGV. The authors' processing: From reference gene primer amplification, estimates of nucleated cell counts were derived. Produced via immunoSEQ multiplex PCR; TCRdb's table is partial and in-frame only. V and J calls and clone size are copied from that table; D and trimming were computed from the DNA. This sample has 250,000 to 350,000 clones; roughly 90% occur once, and the top ten carry 3%.

The TCR comes from a woman between 45 and 60 years old who had recovered from COVID-19. The chain couples TRBV11-2 to TRBJ2-1, with 7 bases that match TRBD2. Sequencing was done on a sample of PBMCs or T cells enriched from blood (not recorded which). The CDR3 region is CASSPRGGTRSYNEQFF. The DNA of the CDR3 is TGTGCCAGCAGCCCAAGGGGAGGGACCCGCTCCTACAATGAGCAGTTCTTC.